A selection of T cell receptor beta chains follows, all from one sample in a study of vaccination and CD4 T cells after COVID-19. Which antigens these TCRs recognize remains unknown. TCRdb reprocessed the PCR reads with MiXCR, giving one entry per CDR3 protein. The sample includes some 10,000 distinct CDR3 sequences, just over 60% of them seen just once. Sequencing was carried out using CD4+ T cells from blood, cultured in vitro. All receptors come from a human donor who had recovered from COVID-19. CDR3s include the opening cysteine and the closing phenylalanine or tryptophan. Each record gives: V gene, J gene, CDR3 protein.

v_call: TRBV15
j_call: TRBJ2-1
cdr3_aa: CATSSDLGQGWNEQFF

v_call: TRBV27
j_call: TRBJ1-4
cdr3_aa: CASSGHSATNEKLFF

v_call: TRBV5-1
j_call: TRBJ2-6
cdr3_aa: CASSLGGTGANVLTF

v_call: TRBV20-1
j_call: TRBJ1-1
cdr3_aa: CSAARQGITEAFF

v_call: TRBV12-3/TRBV12-4
j_call: TRBJ1-2
cdr3_aa: CASSFPGHGYTF

v_call: TRBV24-1
j_call: TRBJ2-2
cdr3_aa: CATSDPPGLRSTGELFF

v_call: TRBV20-1
j_call: TRBJ2-2
cdr3_aa: CSARAVDSANTGELFF

v_call: TRBV12-3/TRBV12-4
j_call: TRBJ1-1
cdr3_aa: CASSRPQGSLGAFF

v_call: TRBV20-1
j_call: TRBJ2-7
cdr3_aa: CSAEGQAAAAGGLNPYEQYF

v_call: TRBV30
j_call: TRBJ1-6
cdr3_aa: CAWTPRGDSPLHF

v_call: TRBV27
j_call: TRBJ2-1
cdr3_aa: CASSLRLAGAGEQFF

v_call: TRBV10-3
j_call: TRBJ1-1
cdr3_aa: CAISGSAEAFF

v_call: TRBV5-4
j_call: TRBJ2-1
cdr3_aa: CASSTGVGYNEQFF

v_call: TRBV12-5
j_call: TRBJ2-3
cdr3_aa: CASARADHSDTQYF

v_call: TRBV20-1
j_call: TRBJ2-2
cdr3_aa: CSAITNTGELFF

v_call: TRBV6-4
j_call: TRBJ1-5
cdr3_aa: CASSEFGNQPQHF

v_call: TRBV4-3
j_call: TRBJ1-4
cdr3_aa: CASSPARHEGGEKLFF

v_call: TRBV10-3
j_call: TRBJ2-7
cdr3_aa: CAISEPTGAGGYEQYF

v_call: TRBV6-2/TRBV6-3
j_call: TRBJ1-2
cdr3_aa: CASTDDSLTFYGYTF

v_call: TRBV11-3
j_call: TRBJ2-3
cdr3_aa: CASSLGDRARTDTQYF

v_call: TRBV2
j_call: TRBJ1-2
cdr3_aa: CASNLGPWGGYTF

v_call: TRBV11-3
j_call: TRBJ2-1
cdr3_aa: CATSVGHSYNEQFF

v_call: TRBV7-2
j_call: TRBJ2-7
cdr3_aa: CASSHPQRDKVGEQYF

v_call: TRBV6-1
j_call: TRBJ1-5
cdr3_aa: CASSMMGTGGQPQHF

v_call: TRBV7-6
j_call: TRBJ2-1
cdr3_aa: CASSFTLSSYNEQFF

v_call: TRBV2
j_call: TRBJ1-2
cdr3_aa: CASSEFNTGANYGYTF

v_call: TRBV5-4
j_call: TRBJ1-5
cdr3_aa: CASSSTGSDQPQHF

v_call: TRBV7-9
j_call: TRBJ1-6
cdr3_aa: CASSFRDGANSPLHF

v_call: TRBV7-2
j_call: TRBJ2-1
cdr3_aa: CASSLGDRVGEQFF

v_call: TRBV20-1
j_call: TRBJ2-3
cdr3_aa: CSARRSPGGTDTQYF

v_call: TRBV6-1
j_call: TRBJ1-5
cdr3_aa: CASSGSTVLYQPQHF

v_call: TRBV6-2/TRBV6-3
j_call: TRBJ2-1
cdr3_aa: CASRDPGRGGGNEQFF

v_call: TRBV5-8
j_call: TRBJ2-2
cdr3_aa: CASSLLGGSNTGELFF

v_call: TRBV19
j_call: TRBJ2-3
cdr3_aa: CATRPTSTDTQYF

v_call: TRBV20-1
j_call: TRBJ2-3
cdr3_aa: CSARGESTDTQYF

v_call: TRBV4-2
j_call: TRBJ1-2
cdr3_aa: CASSRGRTGESGYTF